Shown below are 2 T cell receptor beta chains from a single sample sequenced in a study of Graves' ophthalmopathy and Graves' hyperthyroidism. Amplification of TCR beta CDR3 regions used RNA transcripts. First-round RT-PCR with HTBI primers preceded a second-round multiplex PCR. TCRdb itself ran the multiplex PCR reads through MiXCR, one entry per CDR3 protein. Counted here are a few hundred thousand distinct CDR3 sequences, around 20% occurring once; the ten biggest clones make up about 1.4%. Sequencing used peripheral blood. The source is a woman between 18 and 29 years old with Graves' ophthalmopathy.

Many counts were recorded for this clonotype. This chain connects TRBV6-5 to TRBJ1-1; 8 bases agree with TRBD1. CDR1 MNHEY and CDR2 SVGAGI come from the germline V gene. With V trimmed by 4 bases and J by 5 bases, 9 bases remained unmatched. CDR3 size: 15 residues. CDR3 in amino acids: CASSFQGASGTEAFF. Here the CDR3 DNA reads TGTGCCAGCAGTTTCCAGGGGGCCAGTGGGACTGAAGCTTTCTTT.

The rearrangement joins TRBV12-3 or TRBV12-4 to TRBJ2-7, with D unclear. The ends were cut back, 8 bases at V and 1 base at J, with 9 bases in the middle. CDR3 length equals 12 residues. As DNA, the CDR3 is TGTGCCAGCCGCGCAGCTTCCTACGAGCAGTACTTC. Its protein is CASRAASYEQYF.